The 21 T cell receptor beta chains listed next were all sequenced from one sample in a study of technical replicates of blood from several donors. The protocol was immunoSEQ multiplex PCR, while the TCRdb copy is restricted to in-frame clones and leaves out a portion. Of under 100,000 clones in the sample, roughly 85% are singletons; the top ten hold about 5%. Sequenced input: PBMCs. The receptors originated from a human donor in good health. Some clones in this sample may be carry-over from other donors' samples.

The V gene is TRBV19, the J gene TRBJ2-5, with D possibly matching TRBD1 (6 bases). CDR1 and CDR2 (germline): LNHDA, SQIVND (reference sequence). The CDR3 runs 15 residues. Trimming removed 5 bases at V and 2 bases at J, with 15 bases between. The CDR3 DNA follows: TGTGCCAGTAGTTTTGCCTCGGGACAACAAGAGACCCAGTACTTC. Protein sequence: CASSFASGQQETQYF.

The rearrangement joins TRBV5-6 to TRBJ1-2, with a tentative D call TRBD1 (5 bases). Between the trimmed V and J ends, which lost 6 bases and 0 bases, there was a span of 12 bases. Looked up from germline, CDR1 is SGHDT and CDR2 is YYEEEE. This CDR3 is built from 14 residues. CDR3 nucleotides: TGTGCCAGCACCTCCCGGGGGACTAACTATGGCTACACCTTC. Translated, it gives CASTSRGTNYGYTF.

The CDR3 DNA reads TGTGCCAGCAGCCAAAGCCAGGGCAGTTCCTACGAGCAGTACTTC. It encodes CASSQSQGSSYEQYF. The chain uses TRBV4-2 and TRBJ2-7, with D perhaps TRBD1 (5 bases). The CDR3 has 15 amino acids. CDR1 LGHNA and CDR2 YNFKEQ come from the germline V gene. V lost 2 bases and J lost 1, with 12 bases in between.

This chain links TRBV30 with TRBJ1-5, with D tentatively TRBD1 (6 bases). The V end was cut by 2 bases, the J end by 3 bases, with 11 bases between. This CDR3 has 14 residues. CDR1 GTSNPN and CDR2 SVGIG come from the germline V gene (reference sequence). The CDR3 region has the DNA TGTGCCTGGAGTCAGGGGACGAACAATCAGCCCCAGCATTTT. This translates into CAWSQGTNNQPQHF.

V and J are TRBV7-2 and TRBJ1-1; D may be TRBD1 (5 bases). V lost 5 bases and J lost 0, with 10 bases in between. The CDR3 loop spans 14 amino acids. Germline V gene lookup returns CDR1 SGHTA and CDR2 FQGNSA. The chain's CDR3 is CASSERQLNTEAFF. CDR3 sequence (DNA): TGTGCCAGCAGCGAACGACAGTTGAACACTGAAGCTTTCTTT.

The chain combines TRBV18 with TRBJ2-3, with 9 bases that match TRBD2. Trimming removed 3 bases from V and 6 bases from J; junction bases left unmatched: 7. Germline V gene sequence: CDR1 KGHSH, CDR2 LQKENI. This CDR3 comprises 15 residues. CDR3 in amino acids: CASSPLAGNGDTQYF. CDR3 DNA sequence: TGTGCCAGCTCACCCCTAGCGGGGAATGGTGATACGCAGTATTTT.

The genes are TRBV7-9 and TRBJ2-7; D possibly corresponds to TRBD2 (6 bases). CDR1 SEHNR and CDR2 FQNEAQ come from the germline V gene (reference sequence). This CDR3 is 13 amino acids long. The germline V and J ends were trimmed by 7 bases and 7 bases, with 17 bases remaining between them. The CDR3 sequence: CASTLEAEGEQYF. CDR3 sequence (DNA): TGTGCCAGCACCCTAGAGGCGGAGGGGGAGCAGTACTTC.

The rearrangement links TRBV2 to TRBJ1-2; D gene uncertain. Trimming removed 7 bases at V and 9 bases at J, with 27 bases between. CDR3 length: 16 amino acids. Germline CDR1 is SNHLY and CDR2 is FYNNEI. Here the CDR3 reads CASTPGLQSVAGRYTF. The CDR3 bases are TGTGCCAGCACCCCAGGTCTTCAGTCGGTGGCTGGTCGCTACACCTTC.

The CDR3 region is CASSAGQGANEKLFF. CDR3 coding DNA: TGTGCCAGCAGTGCTGGACAGGGGGCGAATGAAAAACTGTTTTTT. The V and J genes are TRBV6-1 and TRBJ1-4, with 11 positions matching TRBD1. CDR3 length equals 15 residues. V dropped 4 bases and J dropped 5; count of bases not matched to a gene: 3. Germline CDR1 and CDR2: MNHNS and SASEGT.

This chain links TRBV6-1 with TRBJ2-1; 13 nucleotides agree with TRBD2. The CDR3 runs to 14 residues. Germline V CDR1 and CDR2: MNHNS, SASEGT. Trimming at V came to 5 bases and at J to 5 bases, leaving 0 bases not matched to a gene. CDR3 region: CASSTSGRDNEQFF. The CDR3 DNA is TGTGCCAGCAGTACTAGCGGGAGGGACAATGAGCAGTTCTTC.

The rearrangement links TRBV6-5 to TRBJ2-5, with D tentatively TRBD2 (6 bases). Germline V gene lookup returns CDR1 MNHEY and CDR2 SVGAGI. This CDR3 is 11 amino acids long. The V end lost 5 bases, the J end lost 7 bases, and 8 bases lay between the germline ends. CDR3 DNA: TGTGCCAGCAGTGACGGGGGGACCCAGTACTTC. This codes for CASSDGGTQYF.

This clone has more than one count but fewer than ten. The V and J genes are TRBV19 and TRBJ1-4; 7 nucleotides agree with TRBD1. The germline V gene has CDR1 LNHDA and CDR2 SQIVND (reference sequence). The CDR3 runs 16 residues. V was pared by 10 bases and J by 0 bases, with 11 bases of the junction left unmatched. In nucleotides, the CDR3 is TGTGCCACCCGGGACAGAACTACTTCAACTAATGAAAAACTGTTTTTT. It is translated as CATRDRTTSTNEKLFF.

CDR3 in amino acids: CASSLTGKKNTEAFF. The CDR3 DNA sequence: TGTGCCAGCAGCCTGACAGGGAAGAAGAACACTGAAGCTTTCTTT. V and J are TRBV9 and TRBJ1-1; 7 positions agree with TRBD1. Germline loops: CDR1 SGDLS, CDR2 YYNGEE. V lost 4 bases, J lost 1 base, and 7 bases stayed unmatched. This CDR3 contains 15 residues.

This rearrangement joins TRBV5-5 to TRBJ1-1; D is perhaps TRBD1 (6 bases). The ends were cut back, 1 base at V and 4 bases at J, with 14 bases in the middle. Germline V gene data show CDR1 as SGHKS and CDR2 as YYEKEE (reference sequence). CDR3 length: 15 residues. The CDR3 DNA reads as TGTGCCAGCAGCTTGAACAGGGCATCATTCACTGAAGCTTTCTTT. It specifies CASSLNRASFTEAFF.

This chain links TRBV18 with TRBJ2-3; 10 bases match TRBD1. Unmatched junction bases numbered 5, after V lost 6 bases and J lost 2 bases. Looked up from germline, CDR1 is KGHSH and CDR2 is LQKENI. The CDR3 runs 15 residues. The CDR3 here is CASSPTGGVTDTQYF. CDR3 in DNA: TGTGCCAGCTCGCCGACAGGGGGCGTCACAGATACGCAGTATTTT. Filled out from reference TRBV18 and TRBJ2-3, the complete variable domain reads NAGVMQNPRHLVRRRGQEARLRCSPMKGHSHVYWYRQLPEEGLKFMVYLQKENIIDESGMPKERFSAEFPKEGPSILRIQQVVRGDSAAYFCASSPTGGVTDTQYFGPGTRLTVL.

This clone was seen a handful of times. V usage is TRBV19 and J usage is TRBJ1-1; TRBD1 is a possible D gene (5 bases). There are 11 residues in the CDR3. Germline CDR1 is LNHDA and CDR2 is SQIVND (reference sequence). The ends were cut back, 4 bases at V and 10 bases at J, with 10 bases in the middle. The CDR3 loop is CASSNLGGAFF. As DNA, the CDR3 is TGTGCCAGTAGTAATTTGGGGGGAGCTTTCTTT.

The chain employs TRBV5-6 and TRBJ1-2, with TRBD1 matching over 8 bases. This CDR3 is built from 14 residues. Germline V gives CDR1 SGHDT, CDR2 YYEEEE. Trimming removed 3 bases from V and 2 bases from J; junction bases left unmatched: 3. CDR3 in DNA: TGTGCCAGCAGCTCGGACAGGGAGAACTATGGCTACACCTTC. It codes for CASSSDRENYGYTF.

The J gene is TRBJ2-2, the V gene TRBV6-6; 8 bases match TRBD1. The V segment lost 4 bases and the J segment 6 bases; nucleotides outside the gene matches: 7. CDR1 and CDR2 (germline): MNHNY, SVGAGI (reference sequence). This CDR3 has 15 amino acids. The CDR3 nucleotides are TGTGCCAGCAGTTCGGGACAGGAGGAAGCCGGGGAGCTGTTTTTT. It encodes CASSSGQEEAGELFF.

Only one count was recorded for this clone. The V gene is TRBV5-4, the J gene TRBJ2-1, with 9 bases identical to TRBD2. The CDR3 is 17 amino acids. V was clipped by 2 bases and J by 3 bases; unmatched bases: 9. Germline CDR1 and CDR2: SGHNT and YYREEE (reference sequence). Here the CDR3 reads CASSFRGTSRGYNEQFF. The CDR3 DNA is TGTGCCAGCAGCTTCCGGGGGACTAGCAGGGGCTACAATGAGCAGTTCTTC.

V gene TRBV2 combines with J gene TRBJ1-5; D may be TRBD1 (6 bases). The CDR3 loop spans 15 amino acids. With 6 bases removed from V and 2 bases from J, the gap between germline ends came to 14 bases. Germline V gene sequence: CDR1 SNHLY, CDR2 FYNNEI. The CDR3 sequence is CASSMDRLRNQPQHF. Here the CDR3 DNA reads TGTGCCAGCAGCATGGACAGACTCCGCAATCAGCCCCAGCATTTT.

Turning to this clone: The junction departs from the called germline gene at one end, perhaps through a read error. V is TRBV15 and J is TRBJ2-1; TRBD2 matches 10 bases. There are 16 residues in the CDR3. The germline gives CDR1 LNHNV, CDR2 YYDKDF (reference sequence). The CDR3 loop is CATSRGIQGLAIEQVF. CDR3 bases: TGTGCCACCAGCAGAGGGATACAGGGACTAGCGATTGAGCAGGTCTTC.